Following are 12 T cell receptor beta chains from one sample sequenced in a study of CDR3 diversity in severe acne. TCRdb reanalysed the PCR reads using MiXCR and keeps one entry per CDR3 protein. The sample consists of some 84,000 distinct CDR3 sequences, 45% to 55% of them appearing once. Material: blood. These receptors were taken from a male donor in good health, without acne.

V gene TRBV15 combines with J gene TRBJ1-1; unclear D gene. Per germline, CDR1 LNHNV and CDR2 YYDKDF (reference sequence). This CDR3 is 12 amino acids long. The V end lost 3 bases, the J end lost 5 bases, and 7 bases lay between the germline ends. CDR3 amino acids: CATSRSWTEAFF. CDR3 DNA: TGTGCCACCAGCAGGTCCTGGACTGAAGCTTTCTTT.

This rearrangement joins TRBV20-1 to TRBJ2-5, with D unclear. The V end lost 1 base, the J end lost 5 bases, and 14 bases lay between the germline ends. The CDR3 runs 14 residues. The germline V gene encodes CDR1 DFQATT and CDR2 SNEGSKA (reference sequence). CDR3 DNA sequence: TGCAGTGCTAGAGTAGGCAGACCCGGGGAGACCCAGTACTTC. Translated: CSARVGRPGETQYF.

This clonotype was counted at least ten times. V gene TRBV7-2 combines with J gene TRBJ2-5; D not certain. The CDR3 spans 12 residues. Germline V CDR1 and CDR2: SGHTA, FQGNSA. V shed 6 bases and J shed 1 base, with 6 bases lying between them. In DNA, the CDR3 is TGTGCCAGCAGTACACCCCAAGAGACCCAGTACTTC. Protein sequence: CASSTPQETQYF.

Written as DNA, the CDR3 is TGTGCCAGCAGCTACGGGGTTTCTGGAAACACCATATATTTT. Its translation: CASSYGVSGNTIYF. The V and J genes are TRBV7-3 and TRBJ1-3; D is ambiguous. Germline CDR1 is SGHTA and CDR2 is FQGTGA. The CDR3 has 14 residues. V lost 4 bases to trimming and J lost 1 base, with 8 bases between them. The whole variable domain, remainder taken from reference TRBV7-3 and TRBJ1-3, is GAGVSQTPSNKVTEKGKYVELRCDPISGHTALYWYRQSLGQGPEFLIYFQGTGAADDSGLPNDRFFAVRPEGSVSTLKIQRTERGDSAVYLCASSYGVSGNTIYFGEGSWLTVV.

The chain carries TRBV7-2 and TRBJ2-5, with 7 bases lining up with TRBD2. V was clipped by 2 bases and J by 5 bases; unmatched bases: 11. Looked up from germline, CDR1 is SGHTA and CDR2 is FQGNSA. The CDR3 is 16 residues long. CDR3 DNA: TGTGCCAGCAGCTTAATTTTGGAGGGAGGGCCTGAGACCCAGTACTTC. Translated: CASSLILEGGPETQYF. Supplemented by reference TRBV7-2 and TRBJ2-5, the full variable domain reads GAGVSQSPSNKVTEKGKDVELRCDPISGHTALYWYRQSLGQGLEFLIYFQGNSAPDKSGLPSDRFSAERTGGSVSTLTIQRTQQEDSAVYLCASSLILEGGPETQYFGPGTRLLVL.

About this clonotype: A junction boundary mismatches the germline segment, possibly from a read error. This chain uses TRBV27 with TRBJ1-1, with D perhaps matching TRBD1 (5 bases). The CDR3 covers 15 residues. Germline CDR1 reads MNHEY; CDR2 reads SMNVEV (reference sequence). The CDR3 region is CANSFIGARNTEAFF. As DNA, the CDR3 is TGTGCCAACAGTTTTATCGGGGCAAGGAACACTGAAGCTTTCTTT.

Remarks on this clonotype: At one boundary the junction diverges from the germline segment, which might be a read error. V is TRBV5-1 and J is TRBJ2-7; either TRBD1 or TRBD2 may fit D (6 bases each). This CDR3 comprises 16 residues. Germline V gives CDR1 SGHRS, CDR2 YFSETQ. The CDR3 loop reads CASSLIERGQNGELYF. CDR3 nucleotides: TGCGCCAGCAGCTTGATAGAACGGGGGCAAAACGGGGAGCTGTACTTC.

This clonotype was counted between two and nine times. This chain connects TRBV29-1 to TRBJ1-1; a weak D match, TRBD1 (6 bases). V lost 7 bases, J lost 0 bases, and 15 bases lay in between. CDR3 length: 14 amino acids. The germline V gene encodes CDR1 SQVTM and CDR2 ANQGSEA. This CDR3 reads CSATQGTLNTEAFF. The CDR3, as DNA: TGCAGCGCAACACAGGGAACCCTGAACACTGAAGCTTTCTTT.

This sequence joins TRBV18 and TRBJ2-5; perhaps TRBD1 as D (6 bases). Germline loops: CDR1 KGHSH, CDR2 LQKENI. Between the trimmed V and J ends, which lost 4 bases and 2 bases, there was a span of 20 bases. This CDR3 spans 17 amino acids. The CDR3 DNA sequence: TGTGCCAGCTCACGAGGAGCTGGACAGACGGGACAAGAGACCCAGTACTTC. Protein product: CASSRGAGQTGQETQYF.

The J gene is TRBJ1-2, the V gene TRBV19, with D unclear. The CDR3 loop spans 12 amino acids. Trimming removed 5 bases from V and 2 bases from J, with 6 bases in between. The germline CDR1 and CDR2 sequences are LNHDA and SQIVND (reference sequence). CDR3 DNA: TGTGCCAGTAGTGTGCAGAACTATGGCTACACCTTC. Protein sequence: CASSVQNYGYTF.

The chain recombines TRBV29-1 with TRBJ1-1; TRBD1 aligns across 10 bases. J lost 1 base, V lost 7 bases, and 3 bases had no gene match. This CDR3 spans 13 amino acids. The V gene's germline CDR1 is SQVTM and CDR2 ANQGSEA. The CDR3 DNA reads as TGCAGCGGCGGGACAGGGGAGAACACTGAAGCTTTCTTT. This codes for CSGGTGENTEAFF.

V usage is TRBV20-1 and J usage is TRBJ2-7; 9 nucleotides agree with TRBD2. The CDR3 extends over 12 amino acids. The germline V gene encodes CDR1 DFQATT and CDR2 SNEGSKA (reference sequence). J was trimmed by 4 bases and V by 5 bases; bases with no gene match: 3. The CDR3, as DNA: TGCAGTGCTCGACTAGCGGAGTACGAGCAGTACTTC. It codes for CSARLAEYEQYF.